A single sample is the source of the 32 T cell receptor beta chains below, sequenced in a study of shared clonotypes between healthy human individuals. Naive-designated CD8 cells lacked CD45RO, were positively enriched for CCR7, and omitted terminally differentiated effector memory CD45RA+ cells. Method: immunoSEQ multiplex PCR; TCRdb's copy keeps in-frame clones and lacks some. The table lists fewer than 700,000 clones, about 95% of them singletons. The sequenced sample consisted of naive CD8+ T cells sorted from blood. The receptors originated from a woman aged 25 to 39 in good health.

This clone was recorded once. The chain recombines TRBV19 with TRBJ2-7; TRBD1 aligns across 9 bases. CDR1 is LNHDA and CDR2 is SQIVND in the germline V gene (reference sequence). The CDR3 loop spans 15 amino acids. Trimming at V came to 5 bases and at J to 3 bases, leaving 8 bases not matched to a gene. The CDR3 DNA reads TGTGCCAGTAGTTACACAGGGGGCGTCCGCTACGAGCAGTACTTC. Translation: CASSYTGGVRYEQYF.

The V call is TRBV16, the J call TRBJ2-1; weak D call: TRBD2 (6 bases). The ends were cut back, 1 base at V and 5 bases at J, with 9 bases in the middle. The CDR3 has 14 residues. Germline CDR1 and CDR2: KGHSY and FQNENV. The CDR3: CASSQFRGNNEQFF. CDR3 DNA sequence: TGTGCCAGCAGCCAATTCCGGGGGAACAATGAGCAGTTCTTC.

This clone was counted a single time. The chain combines TRBV11-2 with TRBJ2-7; D is undetermined. CDR1 is SGHAT, CDR2 FQNNGV, per germline. The CDR3 sequence is 13 residues long. V dropped 1 base and J dropped 0 bases, with 4 bases sitting between them. This CDR3 reads CASSLASSYEQYF. The CDR3 nucleotides are TGTGCCAGCAGCTTAGCCAGCTCCTACGAGCAGTACTTC.

This CDR3 is CASGARGSGYTF. CDR3 bases: TGTGCCAGCGGAGCGAGGGGCTCTGGCTACACCTTC. The gene calls are TRBV27 and TRBJ1-2; possible D gene TRBD1, 5 bases. V dropped 8 bases and J dropped 7 bases, with 14 bases sitting between them. Germline-derived CDR1 and CDR2 are MNHEY and SMNVEV (reference sequence). CDR3 size: 12 residues.

J is TRBJ1-5 and V is TRBV2; 7 bases fit TRBD1. Germline CDR1 reads SNHLY; CDR2 reads FYNNEI. V shed 1 base, J shed 4 bases, and the junction held 4 bases outside the gene matches. The CDR3 length is 15 residues. CDR3: CASSEGAGGNQPQHF. CDR3 coding DNA: TGTGCCAGCAGTGAAGGTGCAGGGGGTAATCAGCCCCAGCATTTT.

For this clone: This sample includes further DNA sequences coding for the same CDR3. This chain joins TRBV9 and TRBJ2-7; TRBD1 agrees at 7 bases. This CDR3 region has 13 residues. The V gene end was trimmed by 0 bases and the J gene end by 5 bases; junction bases not matched to a gene: 2. Germline V lookup: CDR1 SGDLS, CDR2 YYNGEE. CDR3: CASSVGGGHEQYF. The CDR3 nucleotides read TGTGCCAGCAGCGTAGGAGGGGGCCACGAGCAGTACTTC.

The chain combines TRBV28 with TRBJ2-1, with D hard to call. Germline loops: CDR1 MDHEN, CDR2 SYDVKM. The CDR3 sequence is 14 residues long. The ends were cut back, 5 bases at V and 2 bases at J, with 10 bases in the middle. The CDR3 nucleotides are TGTGCCAGCAGTGGGCGGAGCCCCTACAATGAGCAGTTCTTC. This encodes CASSGRSPYNEQFF.

The chain links TRBV5-1 to TRBJ2-5, with TRBD2 identical over 11 bases. After removal of 4 bases from V and 1 base from J, the junction contained 3 bases not matched to a gene. The length of the CDR3 is 15 residues. CDR1 SGHRS and CDR2 YFSETQ come from the germline V gene. The CDR3: CASSRTSGFQETQYF. In nucleotides, the CDR3 is TGCGCCAGCAGCCGGACTAGCGGGTTCCAAGAGACCCAGTACTTC.

This clone showed up just once. The chain joins TRBV27 to TRBJ2-3; D gene uncertain. CDR1 and CDR2 from the germline V gene are MNHEY and SMNVEV (reference sequence). This CDR3 contains 13 residues. V lost 6 bases and J 4 bases, leaving 11 bases between the germline ends. CDR3 protein: CASRILDADTQYF. CDR3 bases: TGTGCCAGCAGGATCTTAGATGCAGATACGCAGTATTTT.

The chain combines TRBV28 with TRBJ2-5, with a tentative D call TRBD1 (6 bases). This CDR3 comprises 14 residues. In germline, CDR1 is MDHEN, CDR2 SYDVKM. V lost 2 bases and J lost 3, with 10 bases in between. The CDR3 loop reads CASSLGPGEETQYF. The CDR3, as DNA: TGTGCCAGCAGTTTAGGCCCAGGGGAAGAGACCCAGTACTTC.

This chain connects TRBV10-3 to TRBJ2-1; possibly TRBD1 for D (6 bases). CDR1 and CDR2 (germline): ENHRY, SYGVKD. The CDR3 has 14 amino acids. V was pared by 6 bases and J by 4 bases, with 13 bases between. The CDR3 DNA sequence: TGTGCCATCAGGACAGGAAGGCGGTACAATGAGCAGTTCTTC. Translation: CAIRTGRRYNEQFF.

The chain is built from TRBV6-5 and TRBJ1-2, with D perhaps TRBD1 (6 bases). Germline V gives CDR1 MNHEY, CDR2 SVGAGI. The CDR3 length is 13 residues. V was pared by 6 bases and J by 6 bases, with 14 bases between. CDR3 DNA: TGTGCCAGCAGCCCGACAGGTGGGCATGGCTACACCTTC. Its translation: CASSPTGGHGYTF.

Concerning this clone: The same CDR3 can be traced to other DNA sequences in this sample. V and J are TRBV5-6 and TRBJ2-7, with D possibly matching TRBD2 (5 bases). Germline V CDR1 and CDR2: SGHDT, YYEEEE. V was clipped by 4 bases and J by 1 base, with 9 bases between them. This CDR3 has 13 amino acids. As DNA, the CDR3 is TGTGCCAGCAGCCCCGGACTTTCCTACGAGCAGTACTTC. Translated, it gives CASSPGLSYEQYF.

The chain links TRBV5-8 to TRBJ1-5, with 12 positions matching TRBD1. CDR3 length equals 18 residues. V lost 1 base to trimming and J lost 6 bases; unmatched junction nucleotides: 11. Germline loops: CDR1 SGHTS, CDR2 YDEGEE. CDR3 region: CASSLCGTGGARCQPQHF. The CDR3 coding sequence is TGTGCCAGCAGCTTGTGCGGGACAGGGGGCGCGAGGTGTCAGCCCCAGCATTTT.

The chain employs TRBV4-1 and TRBJ2-2; no clear D. The CDR3 loop spans 15 amino acids. CDR1 MGHRA and CDR2 YSYEKL come from the germline V gene. V was cut by 0 bases and J by 6 bases, with 11 bases left in between. The CDR3 here is CASSQERSVAGELFF. CDR3 sequence (DNA): TGCGCCAGCAGCCAAGAAAGAAGCGTCGCCGGGGAGCTGTTTTTT.

This rearrangement joins TRBV15 to TRBJ1-5, with D perhaps TRBD1 (5 bases). In germline, CDR1 is LNHNV, CDR2 YYDKDF (reference sequence). Trimming took 5 bases from V and 7 from J, leaving 15 bases between them. This CDR3 is built from 14 residues. The CDR3 protein is CATSSKGKDQPQHF. In DNA, the CDR3 is TGTGCCACCAGCTCAAAGGGGAAGGACCAGCCCCAGCATTTT.

The V call is TRBV21-1, the J call TRBJ2-1; TRBD2 reflects the table's D call only, with no check against the DNA. TRBV21-1 is an annotated pseudogene. The CDR3 has 16 amino acids. CDR3 in DNA: TGTGCCAGCACCTGCTTAGCGGGTCTCCAAGGGAATGAGCAGTTCTTC. Encoded protein: CASTCLAGLQGNEQFF.

In regard to this clone: The sample contains more than one DNA sequence encoding this CDR3. The V gene is TRBV11-2, the J gene TRBJ2-3, with D hard to call. The germline gives CDR1 SGHAT, CDR2 FQNNGV. The CDR3 totals 15 residues. V was clipped by 1 base and J by 0 bases, with 8 bases between them. The CDR3 sequence: CASSLVGTSTDTQYF. Written as DNA, the CDR3 is TGTGCCAGCAGCTTAGTCGGAACTAGCACAGATACGCAGTATTTT.

The CDR3 DNA is TGTGCCAGCAGCCCGGTTCTAGCGGGAGTGTTGGCCGGGGAGCTGTTTTTT. Translating gives CASSPVLAGVLAGELFF. The V call is TRBV7-8, the J call TRBJ2-2; 10 bases fit TRBD2. The J segment lost 6 bases and the V segment lost 5 bases, leaving 12 bases of the junction unmatched. CDR1 is SGHVS and CDR2 is FQNEAQ in the germline V gene. CDR3 length: 17 residues.

The chain links TRBV27 to TRBJ1-2, with D hard to call. With 2 bases removed from V and 5 bases from J, the gap between germline ends came to 9 bases. The CDR3 contains 13 residues. Germline values: CDR1 MNHEY, CDR2 SMNVEV (reference sequence). The CDR3, as DNA: TGTGCCAGCAGTTTAGGTTGGGGTTATGGCTACACCTTC. Translated: CASSLGWGYGYTF.

A single count supports this clone. In DNA, the CDR3 is TGTGCCAGCAGCCCCTTTTGGGCGGGAGGGGACGAGCAGTACTTC. It translates to CASSPFWAGGDEQYF. The chain recombines TRBV9 with TRBJ2-7; TRBD2 aligns across 9 bases. CDR3 length equals 15 residues. With V trimmed by 4 bases and J by 5 bases, 10 bases remained unmatched. Per the germline V gene, CDR1 is SGDLS and CDR2 is YYNGEE.

The gene calls are TRBV25-1 and TRBJ1-2; D call uncertain. The CDR3 has 15 amino acids. CDR1 and CDR2 (germline): MGHDK, SYGVNS. V was clipped by 1 base and J by 7 bases, with 16 bases between them. The CDR3 nucleotides are TGTGCCAGCAGTGAATTTACCCCCCCGGGGTTTGGCTACACCTTC. Encoded protein: CASSEFTPPGFGYTF.

Only a few counts were recorded for this clone. This sample also contains other DNA sequences that code for the same CDR3. This chain joins TRBV29-1 and TRBJ1-1; D gene uncertain. This CDR3 has 11 residues. With 5 bases removed from V and 4 bases from J, the gap between germline ends came to 8 bases. Germline CDR1 SQVTM, CDR2 ANQGSEA. CDR3 residues: CSVPGVTEAFF. CDR3 DNA: TGCAGCGTTCCAGGCGTCACTGAAGCTTTCTTT.

The rearrangement joins TRBV6-1 to TRBJ2-7; a weak D match, TRBD2 (5 bases). The CDR3 loop spans 15 amino acids. Germline CDR1 and CDR2: MNHNS and SASEGT. V was pared by 0 bases and J by 2 bases, with 11 bases between. CDR3 loop: CASSEASRGAYEQYF. The CDR3 DNA is TGTGCCAGCAGTGAAGCTTCTCGGGGAGCCTACGAGCAGTACTTC.

This chain links TRBV9 with TRBJ2-7; 7 nucleotides match TRBD1. The V gene's germline CDR1 is SGDLS and CDR2 YYNGEE. This CDR3 is built from 16 residues. V shed 4 bases, J shed 1 base, and the junction held 11 bases outside the gene matches. CDR3 nucleotide sequence: TGTGCCAGCAGCCAAGGGGGCCACCCGGGATCCTACGAGCAGTACTTC. Amino acid sequence: CASSQGGHPGSYEQYF. Full variable domain (missing parts from reference TRBV9 and TRBJ2-7): DSGVTQTPKHLITATGQRVTLRCSPRSGDLSVYWYQQSLDQGLQFLIQYYNGEERAKGNILERFSAQQFPDLHSELNLSSLELGDSALYFCASSQGGHPGSYEQYFGPGTRLTVT.

This chain joins TRBV5-4 and TRBJ2-1, with 11 nucleotides matching TRBD1. J gave up 1 base and V 5 bases, and 2 bases lay outside the gene matches. The CDR3 length is 15 residues. Looked up from germline, CDR1 is SGHNT and CDR2 is YYREEE (reference sequence). The CDR3 loop reads CASRRDRGSYNEQFF. The CDR3 nucleotides are TGTGCCAGCAGACGGGACAGGGGGTCCTACAATGAGCAGTTCTTC.

This clone was seen just once. The chain uses TRBV6-5 and TRBJ1-1, with D perhaps TRBD1 (5 bases). The germline V and J ends were trimmed by 0 bases and 0 bases, with 11 bases remaining between them. Germline V gene lookup returns CDR1 MNHEY and CDR2 SVGAGI. The CDR3 contains 16 residues. CDR3 region: CASSYSLTALNTEAFF. CDR3 nucleotide sequence: TGTGCCAGCAGTTACTCGCTGACAGCACTGAACACTGAAGCTTTCTTT.

The chain combines TRBV27 with TRBJ2-3, with 8 nucleotides matching TRBD2. Per the germline V gene, CDR1 is MNHEY and CDR2 is SMNVEV (reference sequence). The V and J ends lost 4 bases and 6 bases, in that order; junction bases with no gene match: 0. This CDR3 has 12 residues. The CDR3 protein is CASSSGGDTQYF. CDR3 DNA: TGTGCCAGCAGTTCGGGAGGGGATACGCAGTATTTT.

The V and J genes are TRBV5-6 and TRBJ2-3, with 14 positions matching TRBD2. CDR3 length equals 16 residues. V was pared by 3 bases and J by 2 bases, with 2 bases of the junction left unmatched. The V gene's germline CDR1 is SGHDT and CDR2 YYEEEE. The CDR3 loop is CASSWGLAGATDTQYF. As DNA, the CDR3 is TGTGCCAGCAGCTGGGGACTAGCGGGAGCCACAGATACGCAGTATTTT.

J is TRBJ2-1 and V is TRBV11-1, with a weak D call TRBD1 (5 bases). Germline values: CDR1 SGHAT, CDR2 FQDESV (reference sequence). V was trimmed by 3 bases and J by 2 bases, leaving 8 bases between them. The CDR3 totals 14 residues. The CDR3 here is CASSFQGAYNEQFF. For the CDR3, the DNA is TGTGCCAGCAGCTTTCAAGGGGCCTACAATGAGCAGTTCTTC.

The chain employs TRBV2 and TRBJ2-7; D is unclear. Germline CDR1 and CDR2: SNHLY and FYNNEI. The ends were cut back, 8 bases at V and 10 bases at J, with 15 bases in the middle. The CDR3 runs 11 residues. The CDR3 region has the DNA TGTGCCAGCCTGGGAAGCGAGCAACAGTACTTC. Translated, it gives CASLGSEQQYF.

The chain has TRBV28 and TRBJ2-5, with D possibly matching TRBD2 (5 bases). The CDR3 length is 18 residues. Germline values: CDR1 MDHEN, CDR2 SYDVKM. V lost 5 bases and J lost 2, with 24 bases in between. CDR3 coding DNA: TGTGCCAGCAGTCACCCCCCGGGGTCGGGGAGTTGGCAAGAGACCCAGTACTTC. Translation: CASSHPPGSGSWQETQYF. The full variable domain, its missing parts supplied by reference TRBV28 and TRBJ2-5, is DVKVTQSSRYLVKRTGEKVFLECVQDMDHENMFWYRQDPGLGLRLIYFSYDVKMKEKGDIPEGYSVSREKKERFSLILESASTNQTSMYLCASSHPPGSGSWQETQYFGPGTRLLVL.